This TCR beta chain is drawn from a study of blood T cell repertoires in COVID-19 (dated by TCRdb to about 2020). The study in broad terms: Samples from collaborators originated in the United States, Italy and Spain and spanned both the acute and convalescent phases of COVID-19. The dataset comprised deeply sampled blood TCRbeta repertoires from subjects exposed to, actively infected with, or recovered from COVID-19. Where available, HLA class I and class II types were obtained from metadata supplied by the sample provider rather than from assay-based typing. Samples came from the ongoing ImmuneRACE study (first 160 participants) plus 1,254 subjects from 6 global collaborators. The repertoires were made available in a free public database intended to serve as a resource for research on the immune response to SARS-CoV-2. A de-identified subject ID, COVID-19 status, age in years and sex were almost always included in the sample metadata. The prospective study material was composed of cDNA or gDNA derived from T cells, B-cell-depleted T cells, or PBMCs.

The full study reports these points: Clinical and demographic metadata were provided uncurated, with the amount varying by source and participant.

About this clone: Its antigen is currently not known. No base quality values were provided; no much bigger clone lies one nucleotide off.

V and J are truncated by 4 bases and 4 bases respectively, leaving an intervening sequence of 16 bases. The CDR1 and CDR2 encoded by the germline V gene are SGHTA and FQGNSA. The CDR3 runs 15 amino acids, cysteine and phenylalanine included. Only the CDR3 portion is preserved as DNA: 45 bases, with reading frame beginning at the first base. TCRbeta CDR3 regions were amplified from genomic DNA using the immunoSEQ Assay, a bias-controlled multiplex PCR. In the original analysis: Within the assay, amplification of reference gene primers was used to estimate how many nucleated cells each sample contained. To quantify the absolute abundance of each unique TCRbeta CDR3 rearrangement, sequence reads were collapsed and filtered. For each sample, productive Simpson clonality was calculated by taking the square root of Simpson's diversity index across productive rearrangements. In its TCRdb copy, this immuneACCESS table keeps in-frame sequences only and misses some clones. Where compared with another copy, unresolved V genes explain less than half of these, and the others have no known cause. Clonal size and the V and J genes are those of that table, whereas D and trimming came from the DNA. Recorded for this sample are around 180,000 clones; under 90% of them occurred a single time. Of the sample, over 9.5% falls within the top ten clones.

Collaborating institutions collected whole blood in K2EDTA tubes following their own protocols. For TCRbeta analysis, collaborator samples were shipped as frozen whole blood, as isolated PBMCs, or as DNA extracted from either sample type. The clonotype originates from a woman at least 80 years old with active or convalescent COVID-19. Sequences were obtained from peripheral blood. Here the chain combines TRBV7-2 and TRBJ1-2; tentative D gene TRBD1, with 6 bases matching. The CDR3 reads as follows: CASSSMTGSGYGYTF. The nucleotide sequence reads TGTGCCAGCAGCTCTATGACAGGAAGCGGCTATGGCTACACCTTC. Outside the CDR3, residues come from the reference TRBV7-2 and TRBJ1-2 proteins, so the full variable domain is: GAGVSQSPSNKVTEKGKDVELRCDPISGHTALYWYRQSLGQGLEFLIYFQGNSAPDKSGLPSDRFSAERTGGSVSTLTIQRTQQEDSAVYLCASSSMTGSGYGYTFGSGTRLTVV.